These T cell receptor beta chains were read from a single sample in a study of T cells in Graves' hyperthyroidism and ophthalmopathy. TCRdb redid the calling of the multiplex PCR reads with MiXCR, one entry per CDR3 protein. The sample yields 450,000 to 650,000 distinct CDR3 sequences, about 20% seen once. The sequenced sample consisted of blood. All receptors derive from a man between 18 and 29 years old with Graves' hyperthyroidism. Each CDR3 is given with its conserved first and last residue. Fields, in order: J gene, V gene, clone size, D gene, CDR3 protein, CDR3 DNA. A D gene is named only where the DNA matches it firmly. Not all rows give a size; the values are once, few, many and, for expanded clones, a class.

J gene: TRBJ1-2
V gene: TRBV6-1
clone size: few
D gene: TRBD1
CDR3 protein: CASSKGQGDRYGYTF
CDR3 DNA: TGTGCCAGCAGCAAGGGACAGGGCGACCGCTATGGCTACACCTTC

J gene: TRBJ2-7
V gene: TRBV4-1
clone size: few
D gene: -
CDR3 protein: CASSQEHLGISYEQYF
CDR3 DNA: TGCGCCAGCAGCCAAGAGCATCTGGGGATCTCCTACGAGCAGTACTTC

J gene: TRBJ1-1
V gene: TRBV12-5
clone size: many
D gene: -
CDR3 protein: CASGLVRDEAFF
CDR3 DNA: TGTGCTAGTGGTTTGGTACGTGACGAAGCTTTCTTT

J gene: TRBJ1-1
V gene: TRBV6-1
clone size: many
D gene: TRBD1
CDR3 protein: CASSETGGEAFF
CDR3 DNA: TGTGCCAGCAGTGAGACAGGGGGCGAAGCTTTCTTT

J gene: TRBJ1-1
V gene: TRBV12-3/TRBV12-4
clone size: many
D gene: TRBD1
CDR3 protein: CASTAQGAYTEAFF
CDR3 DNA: TGTGCCAGCACCGCACAGGGGGCGTACACTGAAGCTTTCTTT

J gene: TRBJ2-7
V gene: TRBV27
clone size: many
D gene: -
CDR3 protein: CASSWGVSYEQYF
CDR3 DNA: TGTGCCAGCAGTTGGGGGGTCAGTTACGAGCAGTACTTC

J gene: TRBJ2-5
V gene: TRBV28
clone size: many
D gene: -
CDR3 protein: CASRGIRENETQYF
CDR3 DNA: TGTGCCAGCAGGGGGATCCGAGAGAATGAGACCCAGTACTTC

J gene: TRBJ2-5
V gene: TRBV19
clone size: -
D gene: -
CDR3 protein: CASSPPNSQETQYF
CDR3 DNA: TGTGCCAGCTCACCACCCAACTCCCAAGAGACCCAGTACTTC

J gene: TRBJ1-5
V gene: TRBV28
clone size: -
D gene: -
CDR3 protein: CASSPNRDGQPQHF
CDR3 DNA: TGTGCCAGCAGTCCGAACAGGGACGGTCAGCCCCAGCATTTT

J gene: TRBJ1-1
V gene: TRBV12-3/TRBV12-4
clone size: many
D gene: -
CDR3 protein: CASTLGGSTEAFF
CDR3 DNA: TGTGCCAGCACCTTGGGGGGAAGCACTGAAGCTTTCTTT

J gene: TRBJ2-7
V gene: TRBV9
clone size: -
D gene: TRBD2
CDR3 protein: CASSKGLAGAYEQYF
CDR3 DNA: TGTGCCAGCAGCAAGGGACTAGCGGGGGCCTACGAGCAGTACTTC

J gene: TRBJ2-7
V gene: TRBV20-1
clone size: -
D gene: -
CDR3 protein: CSASPGGLYEQYF
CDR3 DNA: TGCAGTGCTAGCCCCGGGGGCTTGTACGAGCAGTACTTC

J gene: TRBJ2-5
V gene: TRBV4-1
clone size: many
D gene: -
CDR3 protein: CASSQERSYLETQYF
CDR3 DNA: TGCGCCAGCAGCCAAGAGAGGTCATATCTAGAGACCCAGTACTTC

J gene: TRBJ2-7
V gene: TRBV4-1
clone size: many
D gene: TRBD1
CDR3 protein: CASSQERAGGYEQYF
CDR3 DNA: TGCGCCAGCAGCCAAGAGAGGGCAGGGGGCTACGAGCAGTACTTC

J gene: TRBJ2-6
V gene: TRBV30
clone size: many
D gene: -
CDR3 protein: CAWSGTGANVLTF
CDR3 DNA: TGTGCCTGGAGTGGTACTGGGGCCAACGTCCTGACTTTC

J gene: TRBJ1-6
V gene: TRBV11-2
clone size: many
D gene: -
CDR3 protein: CASSLVVTSPLHF
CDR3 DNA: TGTGCCAGCAGCTTAGTAGTCACCTCGCCCCTCCACTTT

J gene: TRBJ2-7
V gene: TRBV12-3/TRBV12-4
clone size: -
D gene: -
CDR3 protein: CASREIAGAGEQYF
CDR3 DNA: TGTGCCAGCCGGGAAATTGCGGGGGCGGGGGAGCAGTACTTC

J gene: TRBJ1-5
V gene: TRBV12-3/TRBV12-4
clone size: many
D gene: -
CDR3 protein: CASSFGVRTTQHF
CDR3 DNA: TGTGCCAGCAGTTTTGGGGTCCGGACGACCCAGCATTTT

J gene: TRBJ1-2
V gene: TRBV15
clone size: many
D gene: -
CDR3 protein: CATSIGLGGPGTYGYTF
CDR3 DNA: TGTGCCACCAGCATCGGTCTAGGGGGACCCGGAACCTATGGCTACACCTTC

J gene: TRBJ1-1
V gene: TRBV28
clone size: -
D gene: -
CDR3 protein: CASSGGVREAFF
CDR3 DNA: TGTGCCAGCAGTGGAGGGGTGCGTGAAGCTTTCTTT

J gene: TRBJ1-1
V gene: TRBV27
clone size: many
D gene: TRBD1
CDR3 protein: CASSLSGTGAEAFF
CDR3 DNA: TGTGCCAGCAGTTTATCAGGGACAGGGGCTGAAGCTTTCTTT

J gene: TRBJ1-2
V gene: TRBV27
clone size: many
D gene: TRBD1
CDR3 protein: CASSLMGQANYGYTF
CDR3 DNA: TGTGCCAGCAGTTTAATGGGACAGGCTAACTATGGCTACACCTTC

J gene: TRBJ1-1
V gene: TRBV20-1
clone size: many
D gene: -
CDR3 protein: CSARDTGNTEAFF
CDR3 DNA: TGCAGTGCTAGAGATACAGGGAACACTGAAGCTTTCTTT

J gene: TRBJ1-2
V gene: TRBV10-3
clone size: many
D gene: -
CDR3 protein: CAIRGQTLNYGYTF
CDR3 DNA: TGTGCCATCCGCGGGCAGACGCTTAACTATGGCTACACCTTC

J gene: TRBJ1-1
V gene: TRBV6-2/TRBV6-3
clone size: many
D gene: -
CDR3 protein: CASSGKGGTEAFF
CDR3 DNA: TGTGCCAGCAGCGGGAAAGGGGGCACTGAAGCTTTCTTT

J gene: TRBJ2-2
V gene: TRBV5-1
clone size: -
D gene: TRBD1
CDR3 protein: CASSRDRGWTGELFF
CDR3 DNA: TGCGCCAGCAGCCGGGACAGGGGTTGGACCGGGGAGCTGTTTTTT

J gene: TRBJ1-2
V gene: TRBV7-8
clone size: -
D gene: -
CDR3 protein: CASSLAVAGYGYTF
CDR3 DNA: TGTGCCAGCAGCTTAGCGGTGGCTGGATATGGCTACACCTTC

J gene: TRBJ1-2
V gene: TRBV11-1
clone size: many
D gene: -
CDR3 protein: CASSLDLMAGYTF
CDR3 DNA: TGTGCCAGCAGCTTAGACCTCATGGCTGGCTACACCTTC

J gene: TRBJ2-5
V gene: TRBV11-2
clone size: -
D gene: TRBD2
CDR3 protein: CASSLGLAGLTETQYF
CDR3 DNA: TGTGCCAGCAGCCTGGGACTAGCGGGCCTTACAGAGACCCAGTACTTC

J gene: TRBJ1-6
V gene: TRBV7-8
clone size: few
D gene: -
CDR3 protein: CASSLAGGLHF
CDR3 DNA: TGTGCCAGCAGCTTAGCAGGGGGGCTCCACTTT

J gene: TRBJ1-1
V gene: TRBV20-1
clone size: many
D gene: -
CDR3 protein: CSPPPQGGAGEAFF
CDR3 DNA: TGCAGTCCCCCACCTCAGGGTGGGGCGGGTGAAGCTTTCTTT

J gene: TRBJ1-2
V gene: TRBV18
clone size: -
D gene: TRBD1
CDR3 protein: CASSPSGQDNYGYTF
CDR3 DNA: TGTGCCAGCTCACCCTCGGGACAGGATAACTATGGCTACACCTTC

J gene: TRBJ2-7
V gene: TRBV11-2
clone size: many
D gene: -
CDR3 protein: CASSLDLGQGLNYEQYF
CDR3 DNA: TGTGCCAGCAGCTTAGATCTGGGGCAGGGCCTGAACTACGAGCAGTACTTC

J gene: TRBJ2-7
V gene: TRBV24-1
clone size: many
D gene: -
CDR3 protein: CATSENGYEQYF
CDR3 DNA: TGTGCCACCAGTGAGAACGGCTACGAGCAGTACTTC

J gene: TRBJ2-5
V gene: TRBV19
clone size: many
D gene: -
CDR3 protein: CASSIDARDQYF
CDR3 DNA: TGTGCCAGTAGTATTGACGCGAGGGACCAGTACTTC

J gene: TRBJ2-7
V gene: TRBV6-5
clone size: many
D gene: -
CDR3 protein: CASRNSGSVYEQYF
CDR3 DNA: TGTGCCAGCAGAAACAGCGGGTCAGTCTACGAGCAGTACTTC

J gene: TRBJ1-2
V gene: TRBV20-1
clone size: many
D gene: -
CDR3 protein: CSARDVNRPSGDGYTF
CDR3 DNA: TGCAGTGCTAGAGATGTAAACAGACCCTCAGGGGATGGCTACACCTTC

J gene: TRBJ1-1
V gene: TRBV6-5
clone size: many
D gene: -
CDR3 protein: CASSYQIDGHLNTEAFF
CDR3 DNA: TGTGCCAGCAGTTACCAGATTGACGGACACTTGAACACTGAAGCTTTCTTT

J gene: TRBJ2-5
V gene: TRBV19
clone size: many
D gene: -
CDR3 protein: CASSRGTVLQETQYF
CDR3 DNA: TGTGCCAGTAGTCGCGGGACAGTTTTACAAGAGACCCAGTACTTC

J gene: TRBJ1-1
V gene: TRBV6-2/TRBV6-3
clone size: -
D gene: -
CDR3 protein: CASRMTGDWTEAFF
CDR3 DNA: TGTGCCAGCAGAATGACAGGCGATTGGACTGAAGCTTTCTTT

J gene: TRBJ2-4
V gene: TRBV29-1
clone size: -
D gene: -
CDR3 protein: CSVRENIQYF
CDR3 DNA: TGCAGCGTACGGGAAAACATTCAGTACTTC

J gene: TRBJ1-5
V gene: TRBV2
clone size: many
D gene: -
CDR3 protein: CASSGMQGRQPQHF
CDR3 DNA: TGTGCCAGCAGTGGTATGCAGGGGCGTCAGCCCCAGCATTTT

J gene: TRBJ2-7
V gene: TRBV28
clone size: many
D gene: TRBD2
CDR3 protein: CASKRTGGAYEQYF
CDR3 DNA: TGTGCCAGCAAAAGAACGGGGGGGGCCTACGAGCAGTACTTC

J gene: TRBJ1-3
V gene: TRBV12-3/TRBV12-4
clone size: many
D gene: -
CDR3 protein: CASSRTVYGNTIYF
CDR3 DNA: TGTGCCAGCAGCCGTACAGTTTATGGAAACACCATATATTTT

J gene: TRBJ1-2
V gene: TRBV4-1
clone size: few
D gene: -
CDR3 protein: CASSQDWSTVYIADF
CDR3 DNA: TGCGCCAGCAGCCAAGATTGGAGTACGGTATATATAGCGGATTTC

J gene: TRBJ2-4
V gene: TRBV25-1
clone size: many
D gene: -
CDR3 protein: CASSESGARAKNIQYF
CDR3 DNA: TGTGCCAGCAGTGAATCAGGGGCCAGGGCCAAAAACATTCAGTACTTC

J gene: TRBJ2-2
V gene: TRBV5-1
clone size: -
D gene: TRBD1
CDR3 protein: CASSWGQGNTGELFF
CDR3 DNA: TGCGCCAGCAGCTGGGGACAGGGGAACACCGGGGAGCTGTTTTTT

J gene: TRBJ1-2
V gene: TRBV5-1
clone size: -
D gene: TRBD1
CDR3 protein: CASSSLQGAAGYTF
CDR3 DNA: TGCGCCAGCAGCAGCCTACAGGGGGCCGCTGGCTACACCTTC

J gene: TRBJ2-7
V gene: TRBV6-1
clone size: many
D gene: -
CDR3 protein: CASSDDVGPSYEQYF
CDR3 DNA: TGTGCCAGCAGTGACGACGTGGGGCCTTCCTACGAGCAGTACTTC

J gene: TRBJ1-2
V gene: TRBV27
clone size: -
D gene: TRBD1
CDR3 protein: CASRTGQGKGYTF
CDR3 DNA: TGTGCCAGCAGAACGGGACAGGGGAAGGGCTACACCTTC

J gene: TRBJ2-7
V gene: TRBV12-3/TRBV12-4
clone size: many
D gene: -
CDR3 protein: CASSFGGVRTYEQYF
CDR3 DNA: TGTGCCAGCAGTTTTGGCGGGGTCAGGACCTACGAGCAGTACTTC

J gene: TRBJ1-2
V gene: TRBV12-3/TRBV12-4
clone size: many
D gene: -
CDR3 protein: CASSLGGSYGYTF
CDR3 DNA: TGTGCCAGCAGTTTAGGGGGGAGCTATGGCTACACCTTC

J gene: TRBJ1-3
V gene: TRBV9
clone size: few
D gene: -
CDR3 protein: CASSVDPGTNTIYF
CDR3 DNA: TGTGCCAGCAGCGTAGATCCGGGGACAAACACCATATATTTT

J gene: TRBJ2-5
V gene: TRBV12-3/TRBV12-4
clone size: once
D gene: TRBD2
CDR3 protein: CASSDQRGGRETQYF
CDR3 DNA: TGCGCCAGCAGTGACCAACGGGGGGGCCGGGAGACCCAGTACTTC

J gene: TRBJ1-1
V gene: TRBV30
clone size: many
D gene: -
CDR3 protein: CAWSGDSGTEAFF
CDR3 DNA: TGTGCCTGGAGTGGCGACAGTGGCACTGAAGCTTTCTTT

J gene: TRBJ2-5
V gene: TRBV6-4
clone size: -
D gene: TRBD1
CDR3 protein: CASSEGTGFQETQYF
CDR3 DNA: TGTGCCAGCAGTGAAGGGACAGGATTCCAAGAGACCCAGTACTTC

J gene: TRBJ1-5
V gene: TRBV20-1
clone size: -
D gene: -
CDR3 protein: CSASEGRRNQPQHF
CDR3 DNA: TGCAGTGCTAGTGAGGGCCGGCGGAATCAGCCCCAGCATTTT

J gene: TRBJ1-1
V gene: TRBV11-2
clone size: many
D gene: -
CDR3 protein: CASSLLTLNTEAFF
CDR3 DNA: TGTGCCAGCAGCTTATTGACCTTGAACACTGAAGCTTTCTTT

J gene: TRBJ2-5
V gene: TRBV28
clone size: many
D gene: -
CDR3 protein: CASSLGSEETQYF
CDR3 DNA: TGTGCCAGCAGTTTAGGGTCAGAAGAGACCCAGTACTTC